The rows below give T cell receptor beta chains drawn from one sample of a study of T cell responses to AZD1222 COVID-19 vaccine. Produced via immunoSEQ multiplex PCR; TCRdb's table is partial and in-frame only. The sample records just over 150,000 clones, around nine tenths being singletons. This sample comprised peripheral blood, obtained on day 0 of AZD1222 vaccination. Receptors originate from an adult in good health. The conserved cysteine and the conserved F or W are not part of the CDR3 here. D genes are given only for firm matches.

CDR3aa: ATSVGTSGTDTQY
v_gene: TRBV24-1
j_gene: TRBJ2-3
d_gene: TRBD2

CDR3aa: ASSKNEKLF
v_gene: TRBV7-9
j_gene: TRBJ1-4
d_gene: .

CDR3aa: ASSDRDKSEAF
v_gene: TRBV6-2/TRBV6-3
j_gene: TRBJ1-1
d_gene: .

CDR3aa: ASSGTGAEDEQF
v_gene: TRBV7-3
j_gene: TRBJ2-1
d_gene: .

CDR3aa: ASSDSPWVTGELF
v_gene: TRBV2
j_gene: TRBJ2-2
d_gene: .

CDR3aa: SASSSGRAGTSEQY
v_gene: TRBV20-1
j_gene: TRBJ2-7
d_gene: TRBD2

CDR3aa: ASSLVLVIDEQF
v_gene: TRBV7-9
j_gene: TRBJ2-1
d_gene: .

CDR3aa: ASSERTGGSPLH
v_gene: TRBV2
j_gene: TRBJ1-6
d_gene: TRBD1

CDR3aa: ASSQEGPNEKLF
v_gene: TRBV4-3
j_gene: TRBJ1-4
d_gene: .

CDR3aa: ATSDQGHTGELF
v_gene: TRBV24-1
j_gene: TRBJ2-2
d_gene: .

CDR3aa: SASGTGAHEQY
v_gene: TRBV20-1
j_gene: TRBJ2-7
d_gene: TRBD1

CDR3aa: ASRRDSLSYNSPLH
v_gene: TRBV7-2
j_gene: TRBJ1-6
d_gene: .

CDR3aa: ASSDHRDRGAEKLF
v_gene: TRBV25-1
j_gene: TRBJ1-4
d_gene: TRBD1

CDR3aa: ASSLAVGNEQF
v_gene: TRBV7-6
j_gene: TRBJ2-1
d_gene: .

CDR3aa: SVALLAGTDTQY
v_gene: TRBV29-1
j_gene: TRBJ2-3
d_gene: TRBD2

CDR3aa: ASSSPGTASGNTIY
v_gene: TRBV5-4
j_gene: TRBJ1-3
d_gene: TRBD1

CDR3aa: ASSLTRGFDGYT
v_gene: TRBV11-2
j_gene: TRBJ1-2
d_gene: .

CDR3aa: ASSIAVYSNQPQH
v_gene: TRBV19
j_gene: TRBJ1-5
d_gene: .

CDR3aa: ASSSLAPSYNEQF
v_gene: TRBV7-2
j_gene: TRBJ2-1
d_gene: .

CDR3aa: ASSKQTRTGWYEQY
v_gene: TRBV7-9
j_gene: TRBJ2-7
d_gene: TRBD1

CDR3aa: ASSSALKNEKLF
v_gene: TRBV7-9
j_gene: TRBJ1-4
d_gene: .

CDR3aa: ASSGRTYGYT
v_gene: TRBV4-2
j_gene: TRBJ1-2
d_gene: .

CDR3aa: AWSYVGGRADEAF
v_gene: TRBV30
j_gene: TRBJ1-1
d_gene: TRBD1

CDR3aa: ATSRVSGFANQPQH
v_gene: TRBV15
j_gene: TRBJ1-5
d_gene: .

CDR3aa: ASSELAGGYNEQF
v_gene: TRBV6-4
j_gene: TRBJ2-1
d_gene: TRBD2

CDR3aa: ASSPRAPGHSGNTIY
v_gene: TRBV7-2
j_gene: TRBJ1-3
d_gene: .

CDR3aa: ASTTGTYEQY
v_gene: TRBV2
j_gene: TRBJ2-7
d_gene: .

CDR3aa: ASSLFGYYSYEQY
v_gene: TRBV27
j_gene: TRBJ2-7
d_gene: .

CDR3aa: ASSTGTGVGIRLEKLF
v_gene: TRBV19
j_gene: TRBJ1-4
d_gene: TRBD1

CDR3aa: ASTWGETGRGLNYGYT
v_gene: TRBV5-6
j_gene: TRBJ1-2
d_gene: TRBD1

CDR3aa: AIRVASGRYDSEQF
v_gene: TRBV10-3
j_gene: TRBJ2-1
d_gene: TRBD2

CDR3aa: ASNPTGSLRGYT
v_gene: TRBV6-2/TRBV6-3
j_gene: TRBJ1-2
d_gene: TRBD1

CDR3aa: ASSLAPWETNEKLF
v_gene: TRBV5-5
j_gene: TRBJ1-4
d_gene: .

CDR3aa: ASSPLGLIGGCTEAF
v_gene: TRBV3-1/TRBV3-2
j_gene: TRBJ1-1
d_gene: .

CDR3aa: ASSIQTATYEQY
v_gene: TRBV19
j_gene: TRBJ2-7
d_gene: .

CDR3aa: ASSPSGFRYEQY
v_gene: TRBV9
j_gene: TRBJ2-7
d_gene: .

CDR3aa: ASSTGSSGNTIY
v_gene: TRBV19
j_gene: TRBJ1-3
d_gene: .

CDR3aa: ASSTPRGHSTDTQY
v_gene: TRBV19
j_gene: TRBJ2-3
d_gene: .

CDR3aa: ASSSNGGGLRIYGYT
v_gene: TRBV2
j_gene: TRBJ1-2
d_gene: .

CDR3aa: ASSAHRDDNGYT
v_gene: TRBV19
j_gene: TRBJ1-2
d_gene: .

CDR3aa: ASRAPGVRAGELF
v_gene: TRBV19
j_gene: TRBJ2-2
d_gene: .

CDR3aa: ASSQEFGGAPFNYGYT
v_gene: TRBV3-1/TRBV3-2
j_gene: TRBJ1-2
d_gene: .

CDR3aa: ASSTGTPEAF
v_gene: TRBV7-9
j_gene: TRBJ1-1
d_gene: .

CDR3aa: ASSLGSQGSRELF
v_gene: TRBV7-2
j_gene: TRBJ2-2
d_gene: TRBD1

CDR3aa: ASGTVPSGNTIY
v_gene: TRBV19
j_gene: TRBJ1-3
d_gene: TRBD1

CDR3aa: ASSQGQYRTEAF
v_gene: TRBV4-3
j_gene: TRBJ1-1
d_gene: .

CDR3aa: ASSPPVPIGRNTGELF
v_gene: TRBV5-1
j_gene: TRBJ2-2
d_gene: .